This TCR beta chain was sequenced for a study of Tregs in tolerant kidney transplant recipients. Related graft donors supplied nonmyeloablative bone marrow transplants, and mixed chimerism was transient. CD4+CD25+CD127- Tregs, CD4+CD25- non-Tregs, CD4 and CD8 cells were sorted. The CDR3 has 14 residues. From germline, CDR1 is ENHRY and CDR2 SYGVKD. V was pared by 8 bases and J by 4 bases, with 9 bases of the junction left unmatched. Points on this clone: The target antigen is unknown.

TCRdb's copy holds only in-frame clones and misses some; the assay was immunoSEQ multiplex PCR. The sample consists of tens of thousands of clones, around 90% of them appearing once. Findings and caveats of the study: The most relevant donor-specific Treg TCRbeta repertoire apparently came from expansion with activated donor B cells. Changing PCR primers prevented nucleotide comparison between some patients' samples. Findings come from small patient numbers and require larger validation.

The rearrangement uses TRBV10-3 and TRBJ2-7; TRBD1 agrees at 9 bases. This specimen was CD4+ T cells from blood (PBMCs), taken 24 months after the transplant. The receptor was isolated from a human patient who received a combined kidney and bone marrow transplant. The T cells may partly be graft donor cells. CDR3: CAIHPGQGGYEQYF. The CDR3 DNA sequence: TGTGCCATCCATCCGGGACAGGGTGGGTACGAGCAGTACTTC.